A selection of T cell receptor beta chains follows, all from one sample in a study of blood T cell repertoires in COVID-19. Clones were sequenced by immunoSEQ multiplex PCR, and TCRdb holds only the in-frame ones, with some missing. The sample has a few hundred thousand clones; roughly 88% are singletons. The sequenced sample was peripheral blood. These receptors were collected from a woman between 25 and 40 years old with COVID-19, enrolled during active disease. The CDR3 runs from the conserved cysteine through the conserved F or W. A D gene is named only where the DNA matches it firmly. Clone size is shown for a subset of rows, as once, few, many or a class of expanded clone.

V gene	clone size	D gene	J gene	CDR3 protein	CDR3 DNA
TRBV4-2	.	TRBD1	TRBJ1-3	CASSQGQGSSGNTIYF	TGTGCCAGCAGCCAAGGACAGGGGAGCTCTGGAAACACCATATATTTT
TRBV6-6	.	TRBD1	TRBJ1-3	CASSPWTGERSGNTIYF	TGTGCCAGCAGTCCCTGGACAGGGGAAAGATCCGGAAACACCATATATTTT
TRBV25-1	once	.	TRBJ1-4	CASSELGSGDNEKLFF	TGTGCCAGCAGTGAATTGGGGTCAGGGGACAATGAAAAACTGTTTTTT
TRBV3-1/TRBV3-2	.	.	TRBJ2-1	CASSQTAGEQFF	TGTGCCAGCAGCCAAACAGCGGGTGAGCAGTTCTTC
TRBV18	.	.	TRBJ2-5	CASSPRQAGETQYF	TGTGCCAGCTCTCCTAGACAGGCTGGAGAGACCCAGTACTTC
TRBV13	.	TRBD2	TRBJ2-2	CASSPRTSGSRLTGELFF	TGTGCCAGCAGCCCGAGGACTAGCGGGAGCCGATTGACCGGGGAGCTGTTTTTT
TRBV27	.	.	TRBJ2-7	CASSSAGLGQHEQYF	TGTGCCAGCAGTTCCGCGGGCCTGGGCCAACACGAGCAGTACTTC
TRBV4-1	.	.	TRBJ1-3	CASSQEYGGGGNTIYF	TGCGCCAGCAGCCAAGAATATGGGGGGGGCGGAAACACCATATATTTT
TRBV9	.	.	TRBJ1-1	CASSVAGQNTEAFF	TGTGCCAGCAGCGTAGCTGGCCAAAACACTGAAGCTTTCTTT
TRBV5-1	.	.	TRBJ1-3	CASSPGLSSGNTIYF	TGCGCCAGCAGCCCGGGACTTTCCTCTGGAAACACCATATATTTT
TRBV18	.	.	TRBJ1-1	CASSPAGNTEAFF	TGTGCCAGCTCACCAGCAGGTAACACTGAAGCTTTCTTT
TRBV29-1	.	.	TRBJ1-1	CADSSTEAFF	TGCGCGGACAGCTCCACTGAAGCTTTCTTT
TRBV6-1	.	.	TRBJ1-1	CASSEASRGNTEAFF	TGTGCCAGCAGTGAAGCCTCGCGCGGCAACACTGAAGCTTTCTTT
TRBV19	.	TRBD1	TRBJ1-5	CASSIDSTGMGSNQPQHF	TGTGCCAGTAGTATAGACTCGACAGGGATGGGGAGCAATCAGCCCCAGCATTTT
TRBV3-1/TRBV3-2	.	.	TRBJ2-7	CASSQDFRQGTTISYEQYF	TGTGCCAGCAGCCAAGATTTCAGGCAGGGGACTACTATCTCCTACGAGCAGTACTTC
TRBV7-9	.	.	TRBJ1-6	CASSSHSPDNSPLHF	TGTGCCAGCAGCTCCCACAGCCCAGATAATTCACCCCTCCACTTT
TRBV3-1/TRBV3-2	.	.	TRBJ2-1	CASRVGGSSGEQFF	TGTGCCAGCAGAGTTGGAGGGAGTTCAGGGGAGCAGTTCTTC
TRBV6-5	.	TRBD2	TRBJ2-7	CASSTGTSGAYEQYF	TGTGCCAGCAGTACCGGGACTAGCGGGGCCTACGAGCAGTACTTC
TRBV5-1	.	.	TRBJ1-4	CASSQAESTNEKLFF	TGCGCCAGCAGCCAAGCCGAGTCAACTAATGAAAAACTGTTTTTT
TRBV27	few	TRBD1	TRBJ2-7	CASSYLGQGVSYEQYF	TGTGCCAGCAGTTATCTGGGACAGGGGGTGTCCTACGAGCAGTACTTC
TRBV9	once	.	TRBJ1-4	CASSVGAGKTEKLFF	TGTGCCAGCAGCGTAGGGGCAGGGAAGACCGAAAAACTGTTTTTT
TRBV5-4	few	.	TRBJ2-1	CASSLTPYYNEQFF	TGTGCCAGCAGCCTGACTCCGTATTACAATGAGCAGTTCTTC
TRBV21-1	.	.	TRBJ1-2	CASIFRRAGSTGGYTF	TGTGCCAGCATCTTCCGCAGGGCGGGATCAACGGGGGGCTACACCTTC
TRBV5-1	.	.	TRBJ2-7	CASSSSGGNYEQYF	TGCGCCAGCAGCTCGTCAGGGGGGAACTACGAGCAGTACTTC
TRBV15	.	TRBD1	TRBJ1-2	CATSPRTGSLLNYGYTF	TGTGCCACCAGCCCCCGGACAGGCAGCCTTCTAAACTATGGCTACACCTTC
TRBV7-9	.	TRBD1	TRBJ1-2	CASSLGGQGALGYTF	TGTGCCAGCAGCTTAGGTGGACAGGGGGCTCTTGGCTACACCTTC
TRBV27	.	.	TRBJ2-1	CASSLRLGRSNEQFF	TGTGCCAGCAGTCTCAGACTAGGACGTTCCAATGAGCAGTTCTTC
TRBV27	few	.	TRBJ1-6	CASSSRNSPLHF	TGTGCCAGCAGTTCCAGGAATTCACCCCTCCACTTT
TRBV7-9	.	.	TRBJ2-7	CASRGSYEQYF	TGTGCCAGCAGGGGGAGCTACGAGCAGTACTTC